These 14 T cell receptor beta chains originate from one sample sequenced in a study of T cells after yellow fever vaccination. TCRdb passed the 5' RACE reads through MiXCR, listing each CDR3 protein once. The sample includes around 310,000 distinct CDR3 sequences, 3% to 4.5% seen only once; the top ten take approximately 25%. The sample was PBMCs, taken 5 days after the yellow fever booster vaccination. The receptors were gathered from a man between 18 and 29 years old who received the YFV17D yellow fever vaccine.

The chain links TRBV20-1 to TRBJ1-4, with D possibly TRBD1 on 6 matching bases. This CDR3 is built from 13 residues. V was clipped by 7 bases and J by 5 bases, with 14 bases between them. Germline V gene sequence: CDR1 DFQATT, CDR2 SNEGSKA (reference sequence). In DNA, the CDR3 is TGCAGTGGCAAGGACAGAGGCAATGAAAAACTGTTTTTT. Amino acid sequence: CSGKDRGNEKLFF.

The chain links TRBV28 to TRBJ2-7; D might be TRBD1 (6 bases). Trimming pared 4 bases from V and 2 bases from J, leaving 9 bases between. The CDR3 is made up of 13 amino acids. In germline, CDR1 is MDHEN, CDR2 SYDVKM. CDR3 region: CASSSPGAYEQYV. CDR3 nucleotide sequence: TGTGCCAGCAGTTCCCCAGGGGCCTACGAGCAGTACGTC.

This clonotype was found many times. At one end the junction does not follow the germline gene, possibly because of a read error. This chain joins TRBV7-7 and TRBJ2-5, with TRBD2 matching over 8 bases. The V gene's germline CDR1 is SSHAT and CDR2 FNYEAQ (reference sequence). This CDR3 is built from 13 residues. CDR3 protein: CASSPAGEETQYF. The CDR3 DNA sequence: TGTGCTAGCAGTCCAGCGGGGGAAGAGACCCAGTACTTC. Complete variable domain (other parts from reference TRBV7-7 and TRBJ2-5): GAGVSQSPRYKVTKRGQDVTLRCDPISSHATLYWYQQALGQGPEFLTYFNYEAQPDKSGLPSDRFSAERPEGSISTLTIQRTEQRDSAMYRCASSPAGEETQYFGPGTRLLVL.

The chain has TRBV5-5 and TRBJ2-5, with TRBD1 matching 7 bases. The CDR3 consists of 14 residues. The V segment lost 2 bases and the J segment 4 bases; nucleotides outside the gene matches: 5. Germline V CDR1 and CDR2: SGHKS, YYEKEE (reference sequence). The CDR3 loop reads CASSFTGVRETQYF. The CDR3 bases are TGTGCCAGCAGCTTTACAGGGGTTCGAGAGACCCAGTACTTC.

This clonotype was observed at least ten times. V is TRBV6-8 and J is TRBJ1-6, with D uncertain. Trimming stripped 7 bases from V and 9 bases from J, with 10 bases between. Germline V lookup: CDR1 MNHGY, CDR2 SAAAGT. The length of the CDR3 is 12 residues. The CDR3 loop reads CASNGVGSPLHF. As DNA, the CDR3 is TGTGCCAGCAATGGGGTCGGTTCACCCCTCCACTTT.

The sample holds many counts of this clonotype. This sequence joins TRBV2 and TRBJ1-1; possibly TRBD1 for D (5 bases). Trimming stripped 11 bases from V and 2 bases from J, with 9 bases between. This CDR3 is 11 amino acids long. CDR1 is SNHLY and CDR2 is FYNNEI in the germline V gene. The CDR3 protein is CAVRGNTEAFF. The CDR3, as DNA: TGTGCCGTTAGGGGTAACACTGAAGCTTTCTTT.

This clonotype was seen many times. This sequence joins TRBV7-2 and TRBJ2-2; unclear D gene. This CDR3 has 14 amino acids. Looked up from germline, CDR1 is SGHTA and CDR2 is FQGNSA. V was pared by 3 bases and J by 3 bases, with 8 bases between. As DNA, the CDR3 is TGTGCCAGCAGCTTTAGTAGATACACCGGGGAGCTGTTTTTT. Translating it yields CASSFSRYTGELFF.

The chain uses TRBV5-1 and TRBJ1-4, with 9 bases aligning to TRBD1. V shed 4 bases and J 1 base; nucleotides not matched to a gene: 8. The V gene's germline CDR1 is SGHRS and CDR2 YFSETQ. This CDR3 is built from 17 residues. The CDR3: CASSRGQGLLTNEKLFF. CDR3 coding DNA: TGCGCCAGCAGCCGGGGACAGGGCCTCCTAACTAATGAAAAACTGTTTTTT.

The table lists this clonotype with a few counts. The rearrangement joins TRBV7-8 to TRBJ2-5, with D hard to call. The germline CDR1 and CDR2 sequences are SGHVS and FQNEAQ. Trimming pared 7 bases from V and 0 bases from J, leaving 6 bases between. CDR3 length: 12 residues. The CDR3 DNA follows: TGTGCCAGCAATCCGTACCAAGAGACCCAGTACTTC. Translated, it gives CASNPYQETQYF.

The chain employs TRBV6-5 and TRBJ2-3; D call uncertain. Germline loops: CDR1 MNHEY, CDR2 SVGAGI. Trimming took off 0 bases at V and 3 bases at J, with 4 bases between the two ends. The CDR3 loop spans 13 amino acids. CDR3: CASSYSKTDTQYF. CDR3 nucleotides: TGTGCCAGCAGTTACTCCAAAACAGATACGCAGTATTTT.

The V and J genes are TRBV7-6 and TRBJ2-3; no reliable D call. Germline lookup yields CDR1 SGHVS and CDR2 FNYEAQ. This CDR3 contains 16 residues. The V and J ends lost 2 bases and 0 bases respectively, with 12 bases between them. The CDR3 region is CASSLYSTPSTDTQYF. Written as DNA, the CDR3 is TGTGCCAGCAGCTTATATAGCACTCCTAGCACAGATACGCAGTATTTT.

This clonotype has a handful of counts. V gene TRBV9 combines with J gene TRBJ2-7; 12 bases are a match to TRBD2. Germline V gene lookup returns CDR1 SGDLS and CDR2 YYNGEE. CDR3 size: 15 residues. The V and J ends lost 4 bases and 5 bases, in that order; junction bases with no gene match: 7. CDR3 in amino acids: CASSLASGGANEQYV. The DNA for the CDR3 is TGTGCCAGCAGCTTAGCTAGCGGGGGGGCAAACGAGCAGTACGTC.

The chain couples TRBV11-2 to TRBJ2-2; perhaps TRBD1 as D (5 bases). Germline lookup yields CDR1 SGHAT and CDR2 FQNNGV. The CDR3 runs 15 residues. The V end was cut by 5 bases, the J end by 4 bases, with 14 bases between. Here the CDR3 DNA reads TGTGCCAGCAGCCAAATCTCCAGGGCCACCGGGGAGCTGTTTTTT. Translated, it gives CASSQISRATGELFF.

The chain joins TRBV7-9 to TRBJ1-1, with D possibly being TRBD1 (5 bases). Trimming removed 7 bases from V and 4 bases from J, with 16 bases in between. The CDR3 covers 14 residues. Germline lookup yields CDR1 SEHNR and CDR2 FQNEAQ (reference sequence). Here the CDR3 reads CASTPWERGTEAFF. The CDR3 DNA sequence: TGTGCCAGCACCCCTTGGGAGAGGGGCACTGAAGCTTTCTTT.